One sample yielded the 13 T cell receptor beta chains listed below, sequenced in a study of T cell repertoires in cytomegalovirus infection. TCRdb re-analysed the reads in MiXCR, keeping a single row per CDR3 protein. The table includes 150,000 to 200,000 distinct CDR3 sequences, roughly 9.8% detected once. The sequenced sample was PBMCs. The receptors stem from a human donor in good health (CMV status not recorded). Some clones in this sample may be carry-over from other donors' samples.

This clonotype was detected many times. This chain joins TRBV20-1 and TRBJ2-3; possible D gene TRBD2, 7 bases. The V gene's germline CDR1 is DFQATT and CDR2 SNEGSKA (reference sequence). This CDR3 region has 15 residues. DNA for the CDR3: TGCAGGGCCGGGGGCGGGGGAACTCGAGGAGATACGCAGTATTTT. Its translation is CRAGGGGTRGDTQYF.

This sequence joins TRBV2 and TRBJ1-1, with TRBD1 as a possible D gene (6 bases). This CDR3 has 12 amino acids. Germline V gives CDR1 SNHLY, CDR2 FYNNEI. Deletions cut 8 bases from V and 1 base from J, with 8 bases between. The CDR3 sequence is CASLQGNTEAFF. DNA for the CDR3: TGTGCCAGCTTACAGGGGAACACTGAAGCTTTCTTT.

This clonotype qualifies as medium-sized (0.01 to 0.1%). The chain joins TRBV7-2 to TRBJ2-5; D gene uncertain. CDR3 length equals 14 residues. V was clipped by 1 base and J by 1 base, with 7 bases between them. From germline, CDR1 is SGHTA and CDR2 FQGNSA. CDR3 amino acids: CASSLGMAQETQYF. In DNA, the CDR3 is TGTGCCAGCAGCTTAGGGATGGCCCAAGAGACCCAGTACTTC. Drawing the rest from reference TRBV7-2 and TRBJ2-5, the complete variable domain is GAGVSQSPSNKVTEKGKDVELRCDPISGHTALYWYRQSLGQGLEFLIYFQGNSAPDKSGLPSDRFSAERTGGSVSTLTIQRTQQEDSAVYLCASSLGMAQETQYFGPGTRLLVL.

The sample holds many counts of this clonotype. The chain employs TRBV15 and TRBJ1-1; 7 nucleotides line up with TRBD1. This CDR3 spans 16 amino acids. Germline loops: CDR1 LNHNV, CDR2 YYDKDF (reference sequence). V trimming: 3 bases; J trimming: 3 bases; junction bases outside the gene matches: 10. CDR3 sequence (DNA): TGTGCCACCAGCAGGGACCGGGAGGGGGCGGACACTGAAGCTTTCTTT. The encoded protein is CATSRDREGADTEAFF.

Many counts were recorded for this clonotype. V is TRBV4-2 and J is TRBJ2-7; D remains ambiguous. CDR1 LGHNA and CDR2 YNFKEQ come from the germline V gene. The ends were cut back, 0 bases at V and 3 bases at J, with 0 bases in the middle. This CDR3 has 11 amino acids. The CDR3 DNA reads as TGTGCCAGCAGCCAAGACTACGAGCAGTACTTC. This gives the protein CASSQDYEQYF.

This clonotype showed up many times. The rearrangement uses TRBV7-2 and TRBJ2-3; 7 bases match TRBD2. CDR1 is SGHTA, CDR2 FQGNSA, per germline. The CDR3 is made up of 14 amino acids. With V trimmed by 1 base and J by 4 bases, 2 bases remained unmatched. The CDR3 region is CASSLVGGADTQYF. The CDR3 nucleotides are TGTGCCAGCAGCTTAGTGGGGGGGGCAGATACGCAGTATTTT.

The genes are TRBV28 and TRBJ2-7; D may be TRBD2 (5 bases). The germline CDR1 and CDR2 sequences are MDHEN and SYDVKM. This CDR3 is built from 12 residues. Trimming stripped 1 base from V and 12 bases from J, with 13 bases between. CDR3 sequence: CASSLSREPGYF. Here the CDR3 DNA reads TGTGCCAGCAGTTTATCTAGGGAGCCTGGGTACTTC.

The V gene is TRBV12-3 or TRBV12-4, the J gene TRBJ1-5; D may be TRBD1 (5 bases). This CDR3 is 17 amino acids long. Trimming removed 1 base at V and 6 bases at J, with 19 bases between. The CDR3 sequence: CASSLGIGAGSVQPQHF. As DNA, the CDR3 is TGTGCCAGCAGTTTAGGCATAGGGGCTGGGAGCGTTCAGCCCCAGCATTTT.

The chain uses TRBV20-1 and TRBJ2-3; D possibly corresponds to TRBD2 (6 bases). V was trimmed by 1 base and J by 0 bases, leaving 11 bases between them. The CDR3 contains 15 residues. The V gene's germline CDR1 is DFQATT and CDR2 SNEGSKA (reference sequence). DNA for the CDR3: TGCAGTGCTAGAGGGCTAGCGTTTAGCACAGATACGCAGTATTTT. Translation: CSARGLAFSTDTQYF.

This clonotype showed up many times. The CDR3 coding sequence is TGTGCCAGCAGCTTACCTTCTAGCGGGGAGCAGTACTTC. As protein: CASSLPSSGEQYF. V is TRBV7-8 and J is TRBJ2-7, with 8 positions matching TRBD2. The J segment lost 7 bases and the V segment lost 2 bases, leaving 4 bases of the junction unmatched. Germline loops: CDR1 SGHVS, CDR2 FQNEAQ. The CDR3 runs to 13 residues.

This clonotype was picked up many times. The chain recombines TRBV6-2 or TRBV6-3 with TRBJ2-7; possible D gene TRBD1, 5 bases. Germline CDR1 and CDR2: MNHEY and SVGEGT. The CDR3 sequence is 15 residues long. The germline V and J ends were trimmed by 4 bases and 3 bases, with 16 bases remaining between them. This CDR3 reads CASSFRQLLRYEQYF. CDR3 in DNA: TGTGCCAGCAGTTTCCGACAGCTACTACGCTACGAGCAGTACTTC.

V usage is TRBV20-1 and J usage is TRBJ2-1; D possibly uses TRBD1 or TRBD2 (5 bases each). The CDR3 length is 14 residues. V was cut by 2 bases and J by 6 bases, with 14 bases left in between. Germline CDR1 is DFQATT and CDR2 is SNEGSKA (reference sequence). The CDR3 here is CSARQGTRFNEQFF. The CDR3, as DNA: TGCAGTGCTAGACAGGGCACTAGGTTCAATGAGCAGTTCTTC.

The table lists this clonotype with many counts. The chain uses TRBV11-2 and TRBJ2-5, with 11 bases matching TRBD1. The CDR3 runs 16 residues. Losses at the gene ends were 5 bases for V and 5 bases for J; bases not matched to a gene: 10. Germline V gene lookup returns CDR1 SGHAT and CDR2 FQNNGV. CDR3 region: CASSPGDRGVGETQYF. Written as DNA, the CDR3 is TGTGCCAGCAGCCCCGGGGACAGGGGGGTCGGGGAGACCCAGTACTTC.